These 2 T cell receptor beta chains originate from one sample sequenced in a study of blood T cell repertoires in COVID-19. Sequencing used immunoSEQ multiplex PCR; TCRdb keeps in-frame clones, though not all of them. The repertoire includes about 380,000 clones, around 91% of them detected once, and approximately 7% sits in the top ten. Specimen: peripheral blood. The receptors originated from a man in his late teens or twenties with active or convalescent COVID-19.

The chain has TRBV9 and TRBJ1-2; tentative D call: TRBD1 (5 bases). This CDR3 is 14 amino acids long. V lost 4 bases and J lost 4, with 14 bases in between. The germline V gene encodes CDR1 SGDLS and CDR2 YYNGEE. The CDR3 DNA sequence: TGTGCCAGCAGCCGGGGGACGGAGGGCTATGGCTACACCTTC. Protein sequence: CASSRGTEGYGYTF.

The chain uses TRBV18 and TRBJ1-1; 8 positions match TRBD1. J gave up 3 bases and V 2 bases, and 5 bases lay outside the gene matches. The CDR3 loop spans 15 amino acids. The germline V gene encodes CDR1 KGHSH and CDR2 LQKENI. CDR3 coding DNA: TGTGCCAGCTCACCAAAAGGACAGGGTTACACTGAAGCTTTCTTT. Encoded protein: CASSPKGQGYTEAFF.